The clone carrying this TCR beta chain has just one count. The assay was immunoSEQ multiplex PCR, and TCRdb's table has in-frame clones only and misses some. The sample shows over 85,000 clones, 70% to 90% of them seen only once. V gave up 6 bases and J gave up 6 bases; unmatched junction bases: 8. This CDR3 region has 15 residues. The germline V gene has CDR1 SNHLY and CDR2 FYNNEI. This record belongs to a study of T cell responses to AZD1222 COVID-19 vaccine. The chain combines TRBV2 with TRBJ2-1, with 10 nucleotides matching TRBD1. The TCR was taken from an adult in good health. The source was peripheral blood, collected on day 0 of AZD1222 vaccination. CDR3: CASRGTGAPVNEQFF. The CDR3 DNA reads TGTGCCAGCAGAGGGACAGGGGCGCCGGTCAATGAGCAGTTCTTC.